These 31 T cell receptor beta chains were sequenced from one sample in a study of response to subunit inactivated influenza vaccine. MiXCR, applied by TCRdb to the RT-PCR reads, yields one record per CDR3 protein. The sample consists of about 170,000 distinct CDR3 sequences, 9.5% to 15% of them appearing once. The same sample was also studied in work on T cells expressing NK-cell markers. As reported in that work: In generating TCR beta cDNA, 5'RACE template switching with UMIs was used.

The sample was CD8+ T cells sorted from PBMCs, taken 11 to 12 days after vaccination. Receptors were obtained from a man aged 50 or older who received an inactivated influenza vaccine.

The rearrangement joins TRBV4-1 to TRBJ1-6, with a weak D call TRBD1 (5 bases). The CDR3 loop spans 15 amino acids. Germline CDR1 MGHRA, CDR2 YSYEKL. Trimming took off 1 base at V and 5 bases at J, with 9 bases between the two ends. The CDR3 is CASSQVDSNNSPLHF. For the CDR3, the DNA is TGCGCCAGCAGCCAAGTAGACAGCAATAATTCACCCCTCCACTTT.

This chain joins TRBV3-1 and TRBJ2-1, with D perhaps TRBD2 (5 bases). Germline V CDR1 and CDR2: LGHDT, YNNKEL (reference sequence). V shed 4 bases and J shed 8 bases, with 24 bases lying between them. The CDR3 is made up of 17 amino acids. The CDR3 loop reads CASSPSSGVSPYDEQFF. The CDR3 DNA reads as TGTGCCAGCAGCCCCAGTTCCGGGGTTAGTCCGTACGATGAGCAGTTCTTC.

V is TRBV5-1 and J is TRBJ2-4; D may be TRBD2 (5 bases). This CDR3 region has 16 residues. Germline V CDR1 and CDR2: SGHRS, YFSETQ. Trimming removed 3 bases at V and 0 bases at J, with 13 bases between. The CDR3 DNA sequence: TGCGCCAGCAGCTCTCGAGGGAATATAGCCAAAAACATTCAGTACTTC. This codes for CASSSRGNIAKNIQYF.

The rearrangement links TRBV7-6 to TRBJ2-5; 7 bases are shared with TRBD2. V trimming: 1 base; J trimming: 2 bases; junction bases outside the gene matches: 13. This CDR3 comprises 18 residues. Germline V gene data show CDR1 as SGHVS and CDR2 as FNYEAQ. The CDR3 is CASSLENRSSGLQETQYF. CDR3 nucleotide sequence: TGTGCCAGCAGCTTAGAAAACCGGAGTAGCGGGCTGCAAGAGACCCAGTACTTC.

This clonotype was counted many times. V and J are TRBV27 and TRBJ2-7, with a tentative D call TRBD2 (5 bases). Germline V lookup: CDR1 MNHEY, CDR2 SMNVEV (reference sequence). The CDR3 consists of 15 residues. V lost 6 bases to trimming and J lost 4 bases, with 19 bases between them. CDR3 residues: CASSPPGGRRYEQYF. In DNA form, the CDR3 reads TGTGCCAGCAGCCCACCTGGTGGGAGAAGGTACGAGCAGTACTTC.

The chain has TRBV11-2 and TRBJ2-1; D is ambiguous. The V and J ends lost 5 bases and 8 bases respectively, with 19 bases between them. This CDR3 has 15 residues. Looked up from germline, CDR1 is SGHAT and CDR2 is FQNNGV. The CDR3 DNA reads TGTGCCAGCAGCCTAAGGGCCTCGGCAGGTTATGAGCAGTTCTTC. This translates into CASSLRASAGYEQFF.

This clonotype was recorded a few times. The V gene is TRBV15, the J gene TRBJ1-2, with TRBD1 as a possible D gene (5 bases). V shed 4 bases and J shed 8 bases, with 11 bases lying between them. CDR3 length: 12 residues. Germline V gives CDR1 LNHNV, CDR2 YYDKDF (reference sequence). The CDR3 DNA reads TGTGCCACCAGCAAAGAGCCAGGGGGCTACACCTTC. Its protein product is CATSKEPGGYTF. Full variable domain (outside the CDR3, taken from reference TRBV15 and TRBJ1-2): DAMVIQNPRYQVTQFGKPVTLSCSQTLNHNVMYWYQQKSSQAPKLLFHYYDKDFNNEADTPDNFQSRRPNTSFCFLDIRSPGLGDTAMYLCATSKEPGGYTFGSGTRLTVV.

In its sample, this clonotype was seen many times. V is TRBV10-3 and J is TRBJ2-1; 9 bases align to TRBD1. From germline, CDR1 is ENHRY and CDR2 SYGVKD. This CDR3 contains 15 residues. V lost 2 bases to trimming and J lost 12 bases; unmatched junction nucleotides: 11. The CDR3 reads CAISERDRAPHGQFF. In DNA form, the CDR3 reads TGTGCCATCAGTGAGAGGGACAGGGCCCCCCACGGGCAGTTCTTC.

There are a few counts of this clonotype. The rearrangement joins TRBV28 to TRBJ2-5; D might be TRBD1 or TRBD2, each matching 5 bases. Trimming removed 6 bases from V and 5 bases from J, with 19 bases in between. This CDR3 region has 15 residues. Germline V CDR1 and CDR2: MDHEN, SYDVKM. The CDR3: CASSPTSGPGETQYF. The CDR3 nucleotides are TGTGCCAGCAGCCCTACGTCGGGGCCAGGGGAGACCCAGTACTTC.

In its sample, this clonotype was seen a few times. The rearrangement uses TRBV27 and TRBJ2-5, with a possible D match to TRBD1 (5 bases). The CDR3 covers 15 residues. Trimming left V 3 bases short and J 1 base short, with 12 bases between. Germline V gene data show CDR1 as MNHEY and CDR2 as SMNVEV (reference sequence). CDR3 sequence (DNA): TGTGCCAGCAGTTTCATAGGGGCCCTCCAAGAGACCCAGTACTTC. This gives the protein CASSFIGALQETQYF.

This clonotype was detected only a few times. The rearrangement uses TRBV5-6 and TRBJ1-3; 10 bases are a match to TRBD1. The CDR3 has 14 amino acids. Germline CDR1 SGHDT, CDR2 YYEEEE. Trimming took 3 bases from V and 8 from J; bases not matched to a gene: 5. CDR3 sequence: CASSSDRGGDTIYF. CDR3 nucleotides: TGTGCCAGCAGCTCGGACAGGGGGGGAGACACCATATATTTT.

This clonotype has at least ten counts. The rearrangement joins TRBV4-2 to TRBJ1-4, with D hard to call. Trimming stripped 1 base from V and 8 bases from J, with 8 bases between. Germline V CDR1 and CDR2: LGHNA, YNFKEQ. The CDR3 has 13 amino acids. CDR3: CASSQGYGEKLFF. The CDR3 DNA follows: TGTGCCAGCAGCCAAGGATATGGAGAAAAACTGTTTTTT.

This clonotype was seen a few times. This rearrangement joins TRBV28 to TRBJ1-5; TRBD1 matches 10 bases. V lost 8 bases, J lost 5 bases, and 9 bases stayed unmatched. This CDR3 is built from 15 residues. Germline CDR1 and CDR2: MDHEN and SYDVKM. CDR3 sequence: CASGQSGQGYQPQHF. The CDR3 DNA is TGTGCCAGCGGTCAATCGGGACAGGGGTATCAGCCCCAGCATTTT.

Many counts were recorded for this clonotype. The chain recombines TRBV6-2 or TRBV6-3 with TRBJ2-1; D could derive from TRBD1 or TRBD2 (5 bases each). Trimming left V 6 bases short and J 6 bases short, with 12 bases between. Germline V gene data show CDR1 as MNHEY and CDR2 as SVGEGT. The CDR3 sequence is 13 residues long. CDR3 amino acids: CASRQGRINEQFF. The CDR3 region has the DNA TGTGCCAGCAGGCAGGGACGTATCAATGAGCAGTTCTTC.

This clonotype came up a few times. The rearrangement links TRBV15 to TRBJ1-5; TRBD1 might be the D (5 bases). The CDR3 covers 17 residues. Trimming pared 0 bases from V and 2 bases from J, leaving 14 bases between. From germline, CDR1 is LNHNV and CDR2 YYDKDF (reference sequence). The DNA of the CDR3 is TGTGCCACCAGCAGAGAGGCAGGGCTAATCGGCAATCAGCCCCAGCATTTT. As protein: CATSREAGLIGNQPQHF.

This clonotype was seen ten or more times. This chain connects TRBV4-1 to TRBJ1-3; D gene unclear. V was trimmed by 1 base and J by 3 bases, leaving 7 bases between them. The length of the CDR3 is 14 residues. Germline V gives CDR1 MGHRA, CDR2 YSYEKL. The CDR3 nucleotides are TGCGCCAGCAGCCAAGCTGGGATTGGAAACACCATATATTTT. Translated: CASSQAGIGNTIYF.

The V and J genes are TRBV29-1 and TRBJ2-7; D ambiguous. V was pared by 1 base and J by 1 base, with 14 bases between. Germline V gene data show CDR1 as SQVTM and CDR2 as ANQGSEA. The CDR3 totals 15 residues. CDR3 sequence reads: CSVEVWGQVSYEQYF. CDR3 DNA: TGCAGCGTTGAAGTATGGGGTCAAGTTTCCTACGAGCAGTACTTC.

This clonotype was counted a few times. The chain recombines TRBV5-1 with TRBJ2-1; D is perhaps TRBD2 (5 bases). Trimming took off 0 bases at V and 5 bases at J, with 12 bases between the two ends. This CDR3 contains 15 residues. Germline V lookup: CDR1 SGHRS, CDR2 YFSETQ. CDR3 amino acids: CASSLGLAENNEQFF. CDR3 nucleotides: TGCGCCAGCAGCTTGGGGCTAGCTGAGAACAATGAGCAGTTCTTC.

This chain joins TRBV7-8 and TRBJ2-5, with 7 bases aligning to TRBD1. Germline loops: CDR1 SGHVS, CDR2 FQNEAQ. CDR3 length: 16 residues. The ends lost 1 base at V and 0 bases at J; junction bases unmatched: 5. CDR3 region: CASSLVTGPYQETQYF. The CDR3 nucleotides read TGTGCCAGCAGCTTAGTGACAGGGCCGTACCAAGAGACCCAGTACTTC.

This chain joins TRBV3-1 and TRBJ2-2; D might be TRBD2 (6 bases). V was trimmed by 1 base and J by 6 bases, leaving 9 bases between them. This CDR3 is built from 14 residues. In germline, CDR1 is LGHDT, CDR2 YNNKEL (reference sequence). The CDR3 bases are TGTGCCAGCAGCCAAGCAGGAGGGCCCGGGGAGCTGTTTTTT. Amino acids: CASSQAGGPGELFF.

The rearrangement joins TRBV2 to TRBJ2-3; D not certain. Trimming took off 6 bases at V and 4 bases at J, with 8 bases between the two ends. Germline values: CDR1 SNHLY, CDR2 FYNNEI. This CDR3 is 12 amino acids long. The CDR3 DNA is TGTGCCAGCAGGGGTAATCCAGATACGCAGTATTTT. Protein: CASRGNPDTQYF.

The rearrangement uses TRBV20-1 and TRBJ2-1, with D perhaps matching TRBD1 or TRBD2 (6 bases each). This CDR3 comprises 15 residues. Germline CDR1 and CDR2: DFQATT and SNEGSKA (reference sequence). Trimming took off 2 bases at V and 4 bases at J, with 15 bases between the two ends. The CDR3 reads CSARFSGEVYNEQFF. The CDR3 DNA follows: TGCAGTGCTAGATTCTCAGGGGAGGTATACAATGAGCAGTTCTTC.

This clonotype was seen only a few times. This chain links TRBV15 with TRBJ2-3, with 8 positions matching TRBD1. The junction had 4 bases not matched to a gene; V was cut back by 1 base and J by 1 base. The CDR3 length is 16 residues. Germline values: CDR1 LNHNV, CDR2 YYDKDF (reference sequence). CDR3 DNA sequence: TGTGCCACCAGCAGAGTAGGGGGACAGGGCACAGATACGCAGTATTTT. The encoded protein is CATSRVGGQGTDTQYF.

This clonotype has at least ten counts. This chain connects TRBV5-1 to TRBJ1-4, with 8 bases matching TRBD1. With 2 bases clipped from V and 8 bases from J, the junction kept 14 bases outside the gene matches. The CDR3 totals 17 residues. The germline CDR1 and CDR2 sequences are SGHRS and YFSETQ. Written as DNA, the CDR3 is TGCGCCAGCAGCTTAGACAGGGGAGATCCCCTGAAGGAAAAACTGTTTTTT. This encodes CASSLDRGDPLKEKLFF.

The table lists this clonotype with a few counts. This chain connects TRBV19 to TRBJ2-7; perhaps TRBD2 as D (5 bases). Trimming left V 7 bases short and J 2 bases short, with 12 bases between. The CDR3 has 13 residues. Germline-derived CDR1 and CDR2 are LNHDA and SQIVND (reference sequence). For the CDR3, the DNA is TGTGCCAGTAATGAGGGAGAGGCCTACGAGCAGTACTTC. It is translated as CASNEGEAYEQYF.

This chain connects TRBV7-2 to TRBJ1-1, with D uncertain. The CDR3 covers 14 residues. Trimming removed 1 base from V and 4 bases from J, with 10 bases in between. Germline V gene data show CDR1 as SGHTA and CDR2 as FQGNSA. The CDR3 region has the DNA TGTGCCAGCAGCTTAGTTGGAGGCGGCACTGAAGCTTTCTTT. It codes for CASSLVGGGTEAFF. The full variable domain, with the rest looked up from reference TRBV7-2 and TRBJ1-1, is GAGVSQSPSNKVTEKGKDVELRCDPISGHTALYWYRQSLGQGLEFLIYFQGNSAPDKSGLPSDRFSAERTGGSVSTLTIQRTQQEDSAVYLCASSLVGGGTEAFFGQGTRLTVV.

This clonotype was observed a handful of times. This CDR3 is CASSIIGTGGREQYF. The DNA of the CDR3 is TGTGCCAGCAGTATCATCGGGACAGGGGGGAGAGAGCAGTACTTC. This chain links TRBV28 with TRBJ2-7; 11 nucleotides agree with TRBD1. CDR3 length: 15 residues. The V gene end was trimmed by 5 bases and the J gene end by 7 bases; junction bases not matched to a gene: 10. Per germline, CDR1 MDHEN and CDR2 SYDVKM.

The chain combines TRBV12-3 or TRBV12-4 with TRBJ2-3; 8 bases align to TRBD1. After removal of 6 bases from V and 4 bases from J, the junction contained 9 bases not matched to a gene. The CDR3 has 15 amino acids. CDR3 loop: CASSTTGGGADTQYF. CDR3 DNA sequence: TGTGCCAGCAGCACAACAGGGGGTGGAGCAGATACGCAGTATTTT.

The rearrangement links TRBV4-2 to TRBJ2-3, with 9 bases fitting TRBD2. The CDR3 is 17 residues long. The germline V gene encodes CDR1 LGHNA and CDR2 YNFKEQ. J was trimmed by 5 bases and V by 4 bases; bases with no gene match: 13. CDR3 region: CASSLAGATLGGDTQYF. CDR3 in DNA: TGTGCCAGCAGCCTAGCGGGGGCCACCCTAGGGGGAGATACGCAGTATTTT.

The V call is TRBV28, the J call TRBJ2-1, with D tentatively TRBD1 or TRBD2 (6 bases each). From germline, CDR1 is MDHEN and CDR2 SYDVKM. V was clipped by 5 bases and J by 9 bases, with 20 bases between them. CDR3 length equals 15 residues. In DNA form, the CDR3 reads TGTGCCAGCAGTCGCGGGACACTAGGCTGGGGTGAGCAGTTCTTC. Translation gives CASSRGTLGWGEQFF.

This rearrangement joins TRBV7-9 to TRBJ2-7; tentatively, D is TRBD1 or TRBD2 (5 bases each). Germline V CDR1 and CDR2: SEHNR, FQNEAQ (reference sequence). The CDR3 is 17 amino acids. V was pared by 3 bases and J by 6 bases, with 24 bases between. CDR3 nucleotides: TGTGCCAGCAGCTTCTCTCTCCGGGACGCTAGAGAACTCGAGCAGTACTTC. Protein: CASSFSLRDARELEQYF.